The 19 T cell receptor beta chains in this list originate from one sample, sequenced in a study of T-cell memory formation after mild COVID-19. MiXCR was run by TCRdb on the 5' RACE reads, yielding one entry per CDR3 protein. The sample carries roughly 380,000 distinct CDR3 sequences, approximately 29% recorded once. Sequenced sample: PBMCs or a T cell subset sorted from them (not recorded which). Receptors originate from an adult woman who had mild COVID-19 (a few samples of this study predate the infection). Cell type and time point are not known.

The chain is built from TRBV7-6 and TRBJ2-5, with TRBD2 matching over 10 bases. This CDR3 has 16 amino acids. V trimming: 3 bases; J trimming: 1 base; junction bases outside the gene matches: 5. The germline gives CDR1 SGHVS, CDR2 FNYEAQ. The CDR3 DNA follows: TGTGCCAGCAGCTTCTCTAGCGGGGGACTCCAAGAGACCCAGTACTTC. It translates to CASSFSSGGLQETQYF.

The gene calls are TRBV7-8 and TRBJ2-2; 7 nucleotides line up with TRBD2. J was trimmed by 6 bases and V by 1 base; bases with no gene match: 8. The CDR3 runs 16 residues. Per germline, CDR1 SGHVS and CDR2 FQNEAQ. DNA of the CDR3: TGTGCCAGCAGCTTAGAACTAGCACGGGGGGCCGGGGAGCTGTTTTTT. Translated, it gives CASSLELARGAGELFF.

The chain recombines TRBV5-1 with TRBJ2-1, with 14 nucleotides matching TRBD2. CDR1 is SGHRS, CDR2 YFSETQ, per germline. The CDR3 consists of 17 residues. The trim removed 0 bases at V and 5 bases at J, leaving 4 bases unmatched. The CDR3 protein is CASSLVGLAGDHNEQFF. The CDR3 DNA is TGCGCCAGCAGCTTGGTGGGACTAGCGGGGGACCACAATGAGCAGTTCTTC. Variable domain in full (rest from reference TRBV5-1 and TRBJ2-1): KAGVTQTPRYLIKTRGQQVTLSCSPISGHRSVSWYQQTPGQGLQFLFEYFSETQRNKGNFPGRFSGRQFSNSRSEMNVSTLELGDSALYLCASSLVGLAGDHNEQFFGPGTRLTVL.

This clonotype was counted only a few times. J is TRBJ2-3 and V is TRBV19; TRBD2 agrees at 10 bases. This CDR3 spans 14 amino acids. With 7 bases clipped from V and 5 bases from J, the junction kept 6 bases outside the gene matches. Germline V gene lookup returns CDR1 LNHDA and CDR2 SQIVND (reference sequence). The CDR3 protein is CASTLAGVLDTQYF. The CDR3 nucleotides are TGTGCCAGTACTCTAGCGGGAGTATTAGATACGCAGTATTTT.

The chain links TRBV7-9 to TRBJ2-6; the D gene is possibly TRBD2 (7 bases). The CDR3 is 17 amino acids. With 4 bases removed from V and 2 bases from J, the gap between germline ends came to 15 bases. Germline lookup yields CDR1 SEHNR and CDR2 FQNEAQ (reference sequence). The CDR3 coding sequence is TGTGCCAGCAGCTACCCGAGGGGGGGTGCTGGGGCCAACGTCCTGACTTTC. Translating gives CASSYPRGGAGANVLTF.

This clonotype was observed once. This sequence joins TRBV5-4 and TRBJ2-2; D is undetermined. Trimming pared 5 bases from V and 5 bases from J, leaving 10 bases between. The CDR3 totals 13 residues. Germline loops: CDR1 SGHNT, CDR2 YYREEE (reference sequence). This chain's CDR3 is CASRIERTGELFF. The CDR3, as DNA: TGTGCCAGCAGAATAGAGAGGACCGGGGAGCTGTTTTTT.

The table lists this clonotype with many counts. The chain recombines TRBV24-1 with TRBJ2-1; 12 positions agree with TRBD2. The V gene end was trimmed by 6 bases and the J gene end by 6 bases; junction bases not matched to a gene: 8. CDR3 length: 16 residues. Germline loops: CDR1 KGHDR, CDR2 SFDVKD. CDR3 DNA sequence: TGTGCCACCAGTAGTAGTGGGACTAGCGGGTTCAATGAGCAGTTCTTC. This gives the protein CATSSSGTSGFNEQFF.

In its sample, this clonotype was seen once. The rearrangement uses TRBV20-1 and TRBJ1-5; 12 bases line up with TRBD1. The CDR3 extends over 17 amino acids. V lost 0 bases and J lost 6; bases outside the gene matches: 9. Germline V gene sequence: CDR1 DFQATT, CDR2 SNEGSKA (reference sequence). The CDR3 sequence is CSARDPGTGGHRQPQHF. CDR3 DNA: TGCAGTGCTAGAGACCCTGGGACAGGGGGCCATCGTCAGCCCCAGCATTTT.

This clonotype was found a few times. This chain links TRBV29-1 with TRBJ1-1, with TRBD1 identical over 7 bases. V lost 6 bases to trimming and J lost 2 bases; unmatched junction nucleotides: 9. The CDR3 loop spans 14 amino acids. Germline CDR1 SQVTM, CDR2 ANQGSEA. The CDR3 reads CSVLRQGTNTEAFF. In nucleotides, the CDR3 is TGCAGCGTCCTAAGACAGGGAACAAACACTGAAGCTTTCTTT.

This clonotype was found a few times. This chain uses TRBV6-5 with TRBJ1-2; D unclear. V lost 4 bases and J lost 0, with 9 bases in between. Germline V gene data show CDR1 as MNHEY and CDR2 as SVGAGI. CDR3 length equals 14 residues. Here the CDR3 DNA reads TGTGCCAGCAGTTCTAGTCCAGCTAACTATGGCTACACCTTC. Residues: CASSSSPANYGYTF.

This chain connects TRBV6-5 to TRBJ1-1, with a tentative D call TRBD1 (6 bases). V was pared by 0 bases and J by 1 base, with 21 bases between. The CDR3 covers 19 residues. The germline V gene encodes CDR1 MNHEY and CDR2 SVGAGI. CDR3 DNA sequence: TGTGCCAGCAGTTACTCTGGTGCGGGCAGGGGATGGGGGAACACTGAAGCTTTCTTT. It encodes CASSYSGAGRGWGNTEAFF.

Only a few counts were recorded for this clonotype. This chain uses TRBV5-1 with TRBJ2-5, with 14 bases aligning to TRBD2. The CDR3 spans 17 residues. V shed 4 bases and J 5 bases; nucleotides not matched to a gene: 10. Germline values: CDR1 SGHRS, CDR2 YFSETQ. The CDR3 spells CASSTSPGLAGAETQYF. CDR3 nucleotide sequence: TGCGCCAGCAGCACGAGTCCGGGACTAGCGGGAGCTGAGACCCAGTACTTC.

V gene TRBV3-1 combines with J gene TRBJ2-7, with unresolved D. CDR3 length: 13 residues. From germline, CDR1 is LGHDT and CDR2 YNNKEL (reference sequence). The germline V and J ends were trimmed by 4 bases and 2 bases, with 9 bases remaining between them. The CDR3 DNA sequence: TGTGCCAGCAGCCCTCACGGCCCCTACGAGCAGTACTTC. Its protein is CASSPHGPYEQYF.

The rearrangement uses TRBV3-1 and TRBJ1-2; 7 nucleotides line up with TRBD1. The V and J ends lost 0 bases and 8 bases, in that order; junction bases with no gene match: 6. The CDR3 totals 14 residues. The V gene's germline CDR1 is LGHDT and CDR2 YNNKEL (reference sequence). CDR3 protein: CASSQDGDSGGYTF. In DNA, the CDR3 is TGTGCCAGCAGCCAAGATGGGGACAGCGGGGGCTACACCTTC.

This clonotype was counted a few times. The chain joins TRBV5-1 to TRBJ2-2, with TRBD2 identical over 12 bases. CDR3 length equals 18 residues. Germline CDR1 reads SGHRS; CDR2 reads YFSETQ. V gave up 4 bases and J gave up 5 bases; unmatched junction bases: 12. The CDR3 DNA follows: TGCGCCAGCAGCACAACCCCCGGGACTAGCGGGCTAACCGGGGAGCTGTTTTTT. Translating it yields CASSTTPGTSGLTGELFF. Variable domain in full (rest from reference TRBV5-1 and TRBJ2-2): KAGVTQTPRYLIKTRGQQVTLSCSPISGHRSVSWYQQTPGQGLQFLFEYFSETQRNKGNFPGRFSGRQFSNSRSEMNVSTLELGDSALYLCASSTTPGTSGLTGELFFGEGSRLTVL.

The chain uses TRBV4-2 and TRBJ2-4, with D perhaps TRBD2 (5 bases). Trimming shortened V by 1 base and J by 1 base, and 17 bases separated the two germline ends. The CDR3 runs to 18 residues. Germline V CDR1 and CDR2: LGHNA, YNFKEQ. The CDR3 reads CASSQGYREFGAKNIQYF. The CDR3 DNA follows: TGTGCCAGCAGCCAAGGGTATCGGGAATTCGGCGCCAAAAACATTCAGTACTTC.

The DNA of the CDR3 is TGTGCCAGTAGTATCGAGGGAATTCATCAGCCCCAGCATTTT. Translating it yields CASSIEGIHQPQHF. The chain uses TRBV19 and TRBJ1-5, with D uncertain. V lost 3 bases, J lost 5 bases, and 11 bases lay in between. The CDR3 has 14 amino acids. CDR1 and CDR2 (germline): LNHDA, SQIVND (reference sequence).

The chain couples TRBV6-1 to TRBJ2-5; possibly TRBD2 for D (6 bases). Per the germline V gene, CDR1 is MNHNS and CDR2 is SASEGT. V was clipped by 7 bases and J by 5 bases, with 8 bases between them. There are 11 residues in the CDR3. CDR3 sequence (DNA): TGTGCCAGCACCCGGGAGGAGACCCAGTACTTC. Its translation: CASTREETQYF.

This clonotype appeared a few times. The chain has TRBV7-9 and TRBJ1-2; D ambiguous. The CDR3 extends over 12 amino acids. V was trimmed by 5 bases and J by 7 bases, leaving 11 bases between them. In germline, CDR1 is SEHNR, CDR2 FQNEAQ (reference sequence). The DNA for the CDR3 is TGTGCCAGCAGCGAGGGCTCCTCTGGCTACACCTTC. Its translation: CASSEGSSGYTF. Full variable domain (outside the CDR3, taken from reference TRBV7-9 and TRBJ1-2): DTGVSQNPRHKITKRGQNVTFRCDPISEHNRLYWYRQTLGQGPEFLTYFQNEAQLEKSRLLSDRFSAERPKGSFSTLEIQRTEQGDSAMYLCASSEGSSGYTFGSGTRLTVV.